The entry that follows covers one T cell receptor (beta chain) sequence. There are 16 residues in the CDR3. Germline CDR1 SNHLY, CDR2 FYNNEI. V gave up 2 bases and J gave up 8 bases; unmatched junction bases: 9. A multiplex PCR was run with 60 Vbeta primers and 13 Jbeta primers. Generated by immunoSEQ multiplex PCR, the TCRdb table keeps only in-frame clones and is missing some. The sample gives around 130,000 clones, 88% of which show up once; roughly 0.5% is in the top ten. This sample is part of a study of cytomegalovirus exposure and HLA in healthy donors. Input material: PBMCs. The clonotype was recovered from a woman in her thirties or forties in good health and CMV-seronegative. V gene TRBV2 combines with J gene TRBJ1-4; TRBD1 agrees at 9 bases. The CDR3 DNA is TGTGCCAGCAGTGAAACGTTCCGGGACAGGGTCGAAAAACTGTTTTTT. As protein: CASSETFRDRVEKLFF.